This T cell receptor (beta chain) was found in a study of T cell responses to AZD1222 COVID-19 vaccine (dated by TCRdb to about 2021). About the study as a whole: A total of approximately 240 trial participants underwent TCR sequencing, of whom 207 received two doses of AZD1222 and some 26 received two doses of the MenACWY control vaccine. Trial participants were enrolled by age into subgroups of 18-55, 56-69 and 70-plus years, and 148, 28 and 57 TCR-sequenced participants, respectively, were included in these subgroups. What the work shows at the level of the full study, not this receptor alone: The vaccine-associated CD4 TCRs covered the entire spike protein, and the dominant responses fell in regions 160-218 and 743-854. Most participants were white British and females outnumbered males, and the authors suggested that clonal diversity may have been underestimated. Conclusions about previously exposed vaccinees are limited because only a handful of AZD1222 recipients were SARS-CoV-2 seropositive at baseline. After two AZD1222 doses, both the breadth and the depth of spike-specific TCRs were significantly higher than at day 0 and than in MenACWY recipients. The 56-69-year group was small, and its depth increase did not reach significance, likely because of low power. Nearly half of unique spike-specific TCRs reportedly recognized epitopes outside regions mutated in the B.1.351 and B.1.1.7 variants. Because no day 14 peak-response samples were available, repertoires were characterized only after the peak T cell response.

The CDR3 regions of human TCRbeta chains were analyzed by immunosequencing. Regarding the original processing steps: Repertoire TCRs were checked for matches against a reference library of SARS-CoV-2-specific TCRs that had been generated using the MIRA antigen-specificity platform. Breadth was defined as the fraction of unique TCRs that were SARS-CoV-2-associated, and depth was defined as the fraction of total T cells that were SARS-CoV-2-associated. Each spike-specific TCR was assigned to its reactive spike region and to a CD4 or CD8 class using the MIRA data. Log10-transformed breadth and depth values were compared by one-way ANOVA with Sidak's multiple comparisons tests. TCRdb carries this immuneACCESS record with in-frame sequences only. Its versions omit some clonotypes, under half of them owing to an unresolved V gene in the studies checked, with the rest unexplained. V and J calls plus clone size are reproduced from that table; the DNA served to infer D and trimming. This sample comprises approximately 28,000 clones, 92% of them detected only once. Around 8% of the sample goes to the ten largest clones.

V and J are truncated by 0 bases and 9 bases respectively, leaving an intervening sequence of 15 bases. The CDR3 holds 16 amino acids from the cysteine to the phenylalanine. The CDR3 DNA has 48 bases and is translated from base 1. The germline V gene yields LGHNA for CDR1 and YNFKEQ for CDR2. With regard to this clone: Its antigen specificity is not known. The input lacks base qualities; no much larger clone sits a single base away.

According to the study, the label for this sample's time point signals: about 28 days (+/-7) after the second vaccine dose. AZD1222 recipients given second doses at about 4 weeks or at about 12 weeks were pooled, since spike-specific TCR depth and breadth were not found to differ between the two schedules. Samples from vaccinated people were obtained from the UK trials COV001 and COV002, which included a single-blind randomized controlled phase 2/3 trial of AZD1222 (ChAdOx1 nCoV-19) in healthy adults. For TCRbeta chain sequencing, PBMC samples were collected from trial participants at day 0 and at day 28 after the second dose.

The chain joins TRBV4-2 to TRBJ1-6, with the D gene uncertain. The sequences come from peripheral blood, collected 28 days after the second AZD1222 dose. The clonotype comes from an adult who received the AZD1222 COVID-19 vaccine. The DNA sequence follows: TGTGCCAGCAGCCAAGACGTAAGTGGCAGCATTTCACCCCTCCACTTT. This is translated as CASSQDVSGSISPLHF.